This entry lists 11 T cell receptor beta chains sequenced from one sample in a study of response to subunit inactivated influenza vaccine. In TCRdb, the RT-PCR reads were re-called with MiXCR into one record per CDR3 protein. The table records hundreds of thousands of distinct CDR3 sequences, about an eighth of them present only once. The specimen was PBMCs from blood, collected on the day of vaccination. All receptors come from a man between 50 and 59 years old who received an inactivated influenza vaccine.

This clonotype was observed a handful of times. The rearrangement links TRBV20-1 to TRBJ2-1; D unresolved. CDR1 DFQATT and CDR2 SNEGSKA come from the germline V gene (reference sequence). Trimming cost V 4 bases and J 5 bases, with 9 bases left between them. The CDR3 has 12 amino acids. The CDR3 DNA reads TGCAGTGCTAACCGACAAAACAATGAGCAGTTCTTC. Its translation: CSANRQNNEQFF.

Ten or more counts support this clonotype. The gene calls are TRBV29-1 and TRBJ2-2; 7 nucleotides match TRBD1. The CDR3 covers 14 residues. V was clipped by 2 bases and J by 4 bases; unmatched bases: 4. Germline values: CDR1 SQVTM, CDR2 ANQGSEA. As DNA, the CDR3 is TGCAGCGTTGAAACGGGACAGAGCACCGGGGAGCTGTTTTTT. This sequence encodes CSVETGQSTGELFF.

This clonotype has more than one count but fewer than ten. The J gene is TRBJ1-4, the V gene TRBV11-2; D is ambiguous. Germline CDR1 reads SGHAT; CDR2 reads FQNNGV. V shed 2 bases and J shed 6 bases, with 10 bases lying between them. The CDR3 totals 14 residues. This CDR3 is CASSLFFGDEKLFF. The DNA of the CDR3 is TGTGCCAGCAGCTTATTTTTTGGAGATGAAAAACTGTTTTTT.

J is TRBJ2-7 and V is TRBV2, with TRBD2 matching 13 bases. Germline CDR1 is SNHLY and CDR2 is FYNNEI. The CDR3 is made up of 18 amino acids. The trim removed 6 bases at V and 0 bases at J, leaving 11 bases unmatched. The CDR3 sequence is CASRGDRGTSGVSYEQYF. Here the CDR3 DNA reads TGTGCCAGCAGGGGGGACAGGGGGACTAGCGGGGTCTCCTACGAGCAGTACTTC. Complete variable domain (other parts from reference TRBV2 and TRBJ2-7): EPEVTQTPSHQVTQMGQEVILRCVPISNHLYFYWYRQILGQKVEFLVSFYNNEISEKSEIFDDQFSVERPDGSNFTLKIRSTKLEDSAMYFCASRGDRGTSGVSYEQYFGPGTRLTVT.

The chain recombines TRBV7-9 with TRBJ2-1, with 8 nucleotides matching TRBD1. The J segment lost 9 bases and the V segment lost 1 base, leaving 11 bases of the junction unmatched. The germline gives CDR1 SEHNR, CDR2 FQNEAQ (reference sequence). This CDR3 is built from 16 residues. In DNA, the CDR3 is TGTGCCAGCAGCTTAGGTGGAACAGGGGGAAGCGGTGAGCAGTTCTTC. Its translation: CASSLGGTGGSGEQFF.

The chain is built from TRBV10-3 and TRBJ2-5; possible D gene TRBD1, 6 bases. Germline CDR1 is ENHRY and CDR2 is SYGVKD. The CDR3 loop spans 14 amino acids. V was cut by 6 bases and J by 4 bases, with 15 bases left in between. For the CDR3, the DNA is TGTGCCATCAGCGATACAGGGAATGGAGAGACCCAGTACTTC. Translation: CAISDTGNGETQYF.

CDR3 residues: CSVASGSSSTDTQYF. CDR3 bases: TGCAGCGTCGCCAGTGGTTCTTCTAGCACAGATACGCAGTATTTT. The chain links TRBV29-1 to TRBJ2-3; D call uncertain. The CDR3 is made up of 15 amino acids. CDR1 and CDR2 from the germline V gene are SQVTM and ANQGSEA. Trimming stripped 6 bases from V and 0 bases from J, with 16 bases between.

The chain couples TRBV2 to TRBJ2-5; weak D call: TRBD1 (5 bases). Germline V gives CDR1 SNHLY, CDR2 FYNNEI. V was shortened by 8 bases and J by 0 bases, with 13 bases between the two germline ends. The CDR3 runs 14 residues. In DNA, the CDR3 is TGTGCCAGCCACGCCCAGGGAAACCAAGAGACCCAGTACTTC. Translation gives CASHAQGNQETQYF.

This clonotype occurred a few times. This rearrangement joins TRBV9 to TRBJ2-1; 13 nucleotides line up with TRBD2. V was pared by 4 bases and J by 2 bases, with 6 bases of the junction left unmatched. Germline V gene data show CDR1 as SGDLS and CDR2 as YYNGEE. The CDR3 runs to 17 residues. CDR3 residues: CASSPWTSGSTYNEQFF. DNA of the CDR3: TGTGCCAGCAGCCCGTGGACTAGCGGGAGCACCTACAATGAGCAGTTCTTC.

At least ten counts were recorded for this clonotype. The gene calls are TRBV25-1 and TRBJ1-6, with no clear D. Germline V gene sequence: CDR1 MGHDK, CDR2 SYGVNS. The CDR3 sequence is 15 residues long. The ends were cut back, 6 bases at V and 10 bases at J, with 19 bases in the middle. CDR3 sequence reads: CASSSIVASISPLHF. CDR3 bases: TGTGCCAGCAGCTCCATCGTAGCTTCGATATCACCCCTCCACTTT.

This clonotype was detected ten times or more. The chain has TRBV5-1 and TRBJ2-1; 8 bases fit TRBD1. Germline CDR1 SGHRS, CDR2 YFSETQ. V was clipped by 4 bases and J by 8 bases; unmatched bases: 14. The CDR3 contains 16 residues. CDR3 sequence (DNA): TGCGCCAGCAGCGAACGAAAGGCAGGGGGCCTCGATGAGCAGTTCTTC. Translation gives CASSERKAGGLDEQFF.